A single sample gave rise to the 2 T cell receptor beta chains below, sequenced in a study of T cells in Graves' hyperthyroidism and ophthalmopathy. The TCR beta CDR3 regions underwent amplification using RNA transcripts as the source. The HTBI primer set was used in a first-round RT-PCR of the TCR CDR3. TCRdb used MiXCR to reprocess the multiplex PCR reads, holding one entry per CDR3 protein. Of 750,000 to 950,000 distinct CDR3 sequences listed, around 38% are singletons. Sequences were obtained from blood. These receptors were collected from a man aged 18 to 30 with Graves' hyperthyroidism.

This clonotype was recorded at least ten times. The rearrangement uses TRBV9 and TRBJ1-1, with D unclear. V was trimmed by 0 bases and J by 3 bases, leaving 6 bases between them. CDR3 length: 13 residues. Germline loops: CDR1 SGDLS, CDR2 YYNGEE. The DNA of the CDR3 is TGTGCCAGCAGCGTAGAAGCATACACTGAAGCTTTCTTT. Translated: CASSVEAYTEAFF.

The chain recombines TRBV12-3 or TRBV12-4 with TRBJ2-5; TRBD2 is a possible D gene (6 bases). The CDR3 is 15 residues long. Between the trimmed V and J ends, which lost 4 bases and 1 base, there was a span of 13 bases. The CDR3 DNA sequence: TGTGCCAGCAGTTCACCTCTAGCGTCCCAAGAGACCCAGTACTTC. Translation: CASSSPLASQETQYF.